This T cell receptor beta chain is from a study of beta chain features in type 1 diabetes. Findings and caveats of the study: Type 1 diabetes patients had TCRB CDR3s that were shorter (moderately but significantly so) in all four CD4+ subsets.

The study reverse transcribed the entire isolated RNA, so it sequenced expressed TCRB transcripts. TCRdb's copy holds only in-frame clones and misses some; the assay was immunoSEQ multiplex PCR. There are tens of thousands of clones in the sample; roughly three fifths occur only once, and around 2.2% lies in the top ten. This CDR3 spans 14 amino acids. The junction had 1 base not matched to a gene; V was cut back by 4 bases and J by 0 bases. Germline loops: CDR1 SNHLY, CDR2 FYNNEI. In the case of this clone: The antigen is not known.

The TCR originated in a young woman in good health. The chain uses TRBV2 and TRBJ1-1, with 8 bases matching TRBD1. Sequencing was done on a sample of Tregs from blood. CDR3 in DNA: TGTGCCAGCAGTGGGGGACAGGTGAACACTGAAGCTTTCTTT. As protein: CASSGGQVNTEAFF.